The next 16 T cell receptor beta chains were all read from a single sample in a study of beta chain features in type 1 diabetes. Study results and caveats: In all four CD4+ subsets, TCRB CDR3 length was significantly, moderately reduced in type 1 diabetes.

No antigen is known for these receptors. The whole isolated RNA underwent reverse transcription, so sequencing captured expressed TCRB transcripts. The assay was immunoSEQ multiplex PCR, and TCRdb's table has in-frame clones only and misses some. The data contain 300,000 or so clones, approximately 14% of them singletons. Material for sequencing was naive CD4+ T cells from blood. The receptors here all came from a man aged 30 to 45 with type 1 diabetes.

This clone was detected only a few times. The chain has TRBV4-3 and TRBJ2-7; TRBD2 agrees at 11 bases. V shed 2 bases, J shed 0 bases, and the junction held 3 bases outside the gene matches. CDR1 and CDR2 from the germline V gene are LGHNA and YSLEER. CDR3 size: 16 residues. The CDR3: CASSQLAGGPSYEQYF. DNA for the CDR3: TGCGCCAGCAGCCAACTAGCGGGGGGACCCTCCTACGAGCAGTACTTC.

This clone turned up a few times. V is TRBV28 and J is TRBJ1-1, with TRBD1 matching 7 bases. CDR3 length: 14 residues. From germline, CDR1 is MDHEN and CDR2 SYDVKM. V gave up 3 bases and J gave up 4 bases; unmatched junction bases: 5. In DNA, the CDR3 is TGTGCCAGCAGTTTGTACTCAGGGGGCACTGAAGCTTTCTTT. It codes for CASSLYSGGTEAFF.

The chain combines TRBV13 with TRBJ1-1; possible D gene TRBD1, 6 bases. The CDR3 runs 15 residues. The germline gives CDR1 PRHDT, CDR2 FYEKMQ (reference sequence). Trimming left V 0 bases short and J 7 bases short, with 15 bases between. The CDR3: CASSLGLGRGSEAFF. The CDR3 nucleotides read TGTGCCAGCAGCTTAGGCCTAGGCAGGGGAAGTGAAGCTTTCTTT. Full variable domain (remainder filled in from reference TRBV13 and TRBJ1-1): AAGVIQSPRHLIKEKRETATLKCYPIPRHDTVYWYQQGPGQDPQFLISFYEKMQSDKGSIPDRFSAQQFSDYHSELNMSSLELGDSALYFCASSLGLGRGSEAFFGQGTRLTVV.

Comment on this clone: Other DNA variants within this sample encode the same CDR3. The V and J genes are TRBV2 and TRBJ1-1; 7 positions agree with TRBD1. The germline V gene encodes CDR1 SNHLY and CDR2 FYNNEI. J lost 1 base, V lost 4 bases, and 0 bases had no gene match. This CDR3 is built from 13 residues. Here the CDR3 DNA reads TGTGCCAGCAGTGGACAGGGGAACACTGAAGCTTTCTTT. Translation gives CASSGQGNTEAFF.

This clone came up a few times. This sequence joins TRBV6-5 and TRBJ2-6, with 7 bases that match TRBD1. V lost 5 bases to trimming and J lost 3 bases; unmatched junction nucleotides: 4. The CDR3 is 15 amino acids. Germline values: CDR1 MNHEY, CDR2 SVGAGI. CDR3 residues: CASSPTGVGANVLTF. DNA for the CDR3: TGTGCCAGCAGTCCCACAGGGGTTGGGGCCAACGTCCTGACTTTC.

V usage is TRBV5-1 and J usage is TRBJ2-7; 10 nucleotides line up with TRBD1. Per the germline V gene, CDR1 is SGHRS and CDR2 is YFSETQ. Trimming removed 6 bases from V and 6 bases from J; junction bases left unmatched: 6. The CDR3 length is 13 residues. CDR3 coding DNA: TGCGCCAGCAAAGGGGGACAGGGGATCGAGCAGTACTTC. Translated: CASKGGQGIEQYF.

V usage is TRBV5-1 and J usage is TRBJ2-7; D is perhaps TRBD2 (6 bases). This CDR3 region has 14 residues. V lost 1 base to trimming and J lost 2 bases, with 10 bases between them. CDR1 and CDR2 from the germline V gene are SGHRS and YFSETQ. The CDR3, as DNA: TGCGCCAGCAGCTTGACCGGGAGCCCCTACGAGCAGTACTTC. It translates to CASSLTGSPYEQYF.

The genes are TRBV6-1 and TRBJ2-7; D not certain. The germline CDR1 and CDR2 sequences are MNHNS and SASEGT. V was trimmed by 6 bases and J by 2 bases, leaving 14 bases between them. The CDR3 has 14 residues. The CDR3 sequence: CASSDWALPYEQYF. CDR3 nucleotides: TGTGCCAGCAGCGATTGGGCTCTGCCCTACGAGCAGTACTTC.

The table lists this clone with a few counts. V is TRBV7-9 and J is TRBJ2-5, with 11 bases matching TRBD2. The V gene's germline CDR1 is SEHNR and CDR2 FQNEAQ (reference sequence). CDR3 length: 13 residues. The V and J ends lost 3 bases and 7 bases, in that order; junction bases with no gene match: 1. DNA for the CDR3: TGTGCCAGCAGCTTCGGACTAGCGGGGACCCAGTACTTC. The encoded protein is CASSFGLAGTQYF. Variable domain in full (rest from reference TRBV7-9 and TRBJ2-5): DTGVSQNPRHKITKRGQNVTFRCDPISEHNRLYWYRQTLGQGPEFLTYFQNEAQLEKSRLLSDRFSAERPKGSFSTLEIQRTEQGDSAMYLCASSFGLAGTQYFGPGTRLLVL.

This clone has a handful of counts. This chain joins TRBV28 and TRBJ2-4; possible D gene TRBD2, 6 bases. Per the germline V gene, CDR1 is MDHEN and CDR2 is SYDVKM. Trimming took off 8 bases at V and 1 base at J, with 18 bases between the two ends. The CDR3 is made up of 16 amino acids. CDR3 nucleotides: TGTGCCAGCGTTTCTTGGGAGGAGGCGGCCAAAAACATTCAGTACTTC. It translates to CASVSWEEAAKNIQYF.

This rearrangement joins TRBV28 to TRBJ2-7; D is ambiguous. Trimming shortened V by 5 bases and J by 2 bases, and 16 bases separated the two germline ends. This CDR3 contains 15 residues. In germline, CDR1 is MDHEN, CDR2 SYDVKM. CDR3 region: CASSPHSTSPYEQYF. In DNA, the CDR3 is TGTGCCAGCAGTCCCCACTCGACTTCCCCCTACGAGCAGTACTTC.

This clone came up a few times. The V gene is TRBV5-1, the J gene TRBJ2-2, with 11 bases aligning to TRBD1. The CDR3 runs 17 residues. Germline-derived CDR1 and CDR2 are SGHRS and YFSETQ. J lost 3 bases, V lost 4 bases, and 8 bases had no gene match. CDR3 amino acids: CASSHQDRGRDTGELFF. The CDR3 nucleotides read TGCGCCAGCAGCCACCAGGACAGGGGGCGTGACACCGGGGAGCTGTTTTTT.

The V call is TRBV19, the J call TRBJ2-7; D unclear. The germline V gene encodes CDR1 LNHDA and CDR2 SQIVND (reference sequence). V lost 3 bases, J lost 1 base, and 7 bases lay in between. The CDR3 extends over 13 amino acids. The CDR3 DNA sequence: TGTGCCAGTAGTATCCAGGATTCCTACGAGCAGTACTTC. It specifies CASSIQDSYEQYF.

This clone showed up just a few times. The gene calls are TRBV2 and TRBJ2-1; 8 bases agree with TRBD1. The CDR3 is 15 residues long. CDR1 is SNHLY, CDR2 FYNNEI, per germline. The junction had 7 bases not matched to a gene; V was cut back by 5 bases and J by 4 bases. The CDR3, as DNA: TGTGCCAGCAGTACCGACAGGGGCGGTTACAATGAGCAGTTCTTC. It yields the protein CASSTDRGGYNEQFF.

In DNA form, the CDR3 reads TGTGCCAGCAGTCGAGACTCCCCCGAGGGAAACACCATATATTTT. It specifies CASSRDSPEGNTIYF. The chain is built from TRBV7-9 and TRBJ1-3; D gene unclear. The CDR3 consists of 15 residues. Trimming took 6 bases from V and 4 from J, leaving 16 bases between them. From germline, CDR1 is SEHNR and CDR2 FQNEAQ (reference sequence).

The rearrangement joins TRBV2 to TRBJ2-5; 10 nucleotides align to TRBD2. V was pared by 7 bases and J by 2 bases, with 7 bases of the junction left unmatched. Germline assignment: CDR1 SNHLY and CDR2 FYNNEI. CDR3 length equals 15 residues. CDR3 region: CASKREGRRQETQYF. The CDR3 region has the DNA TGTGCCAGCAAGCGGGAGGGGCGGAGGCAAGAGACCCAGTACTTC. Full variable domain (remainder filled in from reference TRBV2 and TRBJ2-5): EPEVTQTPSHQVTQMGQEVILRCVPISNHLYFYWYRQILGQKVEFLVSFYNNEISEKSEIFDDQFSVERPDGSNFTLKIRSTKLEDSAMYFCASKREGRRQETQYFGPGTRLLVL.